This T cell receptor (beta chain) appears in the sequencing data of a study of T cells in Graves' hyperthyroidism and ophthalmopathy. RNA transcripts served as the template for amplifying TCR beta CDR3 regions. The TCR CDR3 first-round RT-PCR relied on the HTBI primer set. TCRdb called the multiplex PCR reads again in MiXCR, with one record for every CDR3 protein. The sample consists of a few hundred thousand distinct CDR3 sequences, roughly 50% of them appearing once. The J segment lost 6 bases and the V segment lost 4 bases, leaving 8 bases of the junction unmatched. The CDR3 loop spans 15 amino acids. Germline CDR1 SGDLS, CDR2 YYNGEE. Study-wide findings and caveats: Ophthalmopathy stood apart from stable hyperthyroidism in a 13 V-J model. Researchers found most expanded thyroid clonotypes above 0.001 in blood as well.

This clonotype showed up many times. The antigen is not known. A lack of ophthalmopathy progression within 18 months defined stable Graves' hyperthyroidism. Hyperthyroidism was newly diagnosed in patients aged 18 to 65 (duration under 2 months). This TCR was recovered from a woman aged 18-29 years with Graves' hyperthyroidism. Sample: peripheral blood or thyroid tissue (not recorded which). The rearrangement links TRBV9 to TRBJ1-2, with 11 positions matching TRBD1. The CDR3 DNA sequence: TGTGCCAGCAGCATCATGGACAGGGGGCTTGATGGCTACACCTTC. This encodes CASSIMDRGLDGYTF.